This T cell receptor (beta chain) was obtained from a study of vaccination effects on CD4 cells after COVID-19. The table came from immunoSEQ multiplex PCR; TCRdb's copy has only in-frame clones and leaves some out. The sample shows over 25,000 clones, over 70% of them seen only once. V lost 3 bases, J lost 12 bases, and 3 bases stayed unmatched. The CDR3 sequence is 13 residues long. Germline CDR1 is SGHKS and CDR2 is YYEKEE (reference sequence). As for this clone: Its antigen remains unknown.

Antigen-specific CD4+ T cells were expanded with viral peptide pools in the ViraFEST assay before sequencing. CD4+ T cell isolation took place after approximately 11 days of culture. Either the mRNA-1273 or the BNT162b2 vaccine was given to participants as two doses. Previously uninfected by SARS-CoV-2, the vaccine recipients also showed negative nucleocapsid antibodies. Wells of 1.5 million to 2 million PBMC each were grown with 10 IU/ml IL-2 and roughly 10 ug/ml peptides. The rearrangement joins TRBV5-5 to TRBJ1-6, with 10 bases aligning to TRBD1. The TCR sequence derives from a human donor who received a COVID-19 vaccine. The sample was CD4+ T cells from PBMCs cultured with HCoV-229E spike peptides, taken after COVID-19 vaccination. The CDR3 DNA reads as TGTGCCAGCAGCTGGGGACAGGGGAGACCCCTCCACTTT. Translated, it gives CASSWGQGRPLHF.